This T cell receptor beta chain is from a study of cytomegalovirus exposure and HLA in healthy donors. V dropped 0 bases and J dropped 0 bases, with 6 bases sitting between them. Germline lookup yields CDR1 SGHTA and CDR2 FQGNSA. The CDR3 is 15 residues long. It was with 60 Vbeta and 13 Jbeta primers that the PCR ran. Produced via immunoSEQ multiplex PCR; TCRdb's table is partial and in-frame only. Found here are more than 85,000 clones, 75% of them singletons; the top ten hold 1% to 1.5%. This TCR came from a man aged 35-49 years in good health and CMV-seronegative. The sequenced sample was PBMCs. This chain uses TRBV7-2 with TRBJ1-3; D unclear. The DNA for the CDR3 is TGTGCCAGCAGCTTAGCATCGAGCTCTGGAAACACCATATATTTT. It yields the protein CASSLASSSGNTIYF. The full variable domain, its missing parts supplied by reference TRBV7-2 and TRBJ1-3, is GAGVSQSPSNKVTEKGKDVELRCDPISGHTALYWYRQSLGQGLEFLIYFQGNSAPDKSGLPSDRFSAERTGGSVSTLTIQRTQQEDSAVYLCASSLASSSGNTIYFGEGSWLTVV.